This T cell receptor (beta chain) came from a study of T cells in Graves' hyperthyroidism and ophthalmopathy. Notes on the study in general: Blood also carried most thyroid clonotypes expanded above 0.001.

Clinical symptoms, serum thyroxine, TRAb, thyroid ultrasound and orbital computed tomography informed diagnoses. The PBMCs were sourced from fresh peripheral blood (about 10 ml). Looked up from germline, CDR1 is SGHAT and CDR2 is FQNNGV. This CDR3 is built from 14 residues. The ends were cut back, 4 bases at V and 5 bases at J, with 14 bases in the middle. As to this clonotype: What it binds is unknown. A read error may be the cause here, since a much bigger clone is one base away.

Researchers amplified the TCR beta CDR3 regions from RNA transcripts. Researchers ran a first-round RT-PCR on the TCR CDR3 using the HTBI primer set. Each CDR3 protein gets one entry after TCRdb re-called the multiplex PCR reads with MiXCR. The sample contains roughly 650,000 distinct CDR3 sequences, approximately 15% of which appear only once. Sample: blood. The chain couples TRBV11-2 to TRBJ1-2, with a weak D call TRBD1 (6 bases). This receptor was obtained from a middle-aged woman with Graves' ophthalmopathy. CDR3 in amino acids: CASSSRTAAYGYTF. CDR3 DNA sequence: TGTGCCAGCAGCTCCAGGACAGCAGCGTATGGCTACACCTTC.